The sequence of this T cell receptor beta chain was determined in a study of blood T cell repertoires in COVID-19. Study at large: The United States, Italy and Spain provided the acute and convalescent COVID-19 samples. PBMCs, B-cell-depleted T cells, or T cells provided the cDNA or gDNA that made up the material.

This CDR3 comprises 13 residues. The J segment lost 5 bases and the V segment lost 0 bases, leaving 1 base of the junction unmatched. Authors' processing steps: Scientists estimated how many nucleated cells there were by amplifying reference gene primers. Assay: immunoSEQ multiplex PCR; the TCRdb copy retains only in-frame clones and omits some. Clone size and V and J calls were adopted from that table, with D and trimming inferred from the DNA. The top ten clones hold 4% of a sample with about 240,000 clones, 84% of them seen once. This rearrangement joins TRBV12-3 or TRBV12-4 to TRBJ2-7, with 7 bases fitting TRBD1. The material sequenced was peripheral blood. This TCR derives from a man in his forties or fifties with acute or convalescent COVID-19. The chain's CDR3 is CASSLAGGNEQYF. The CDR3 DNA follows: TGTGCCAGCAGTTTAGCAGGGGGCAACGAGCAGTACTTC.